The 32 T cell receptor beta chains given below trace back to one sample, sequenced in a study of blood T cells in healthy people across ages. Using a J-beta primer mix together with a sample-barcoded 5' primer, a second PCR was run for roughly 7 to 11 cycles. One entry per CDR3 protein results from TCRdb running MiXCR on the 5' RACE reads. The table lists roughly 1,300,000 distinct CDR3 sequences, 59% of them singletons, with roughly 7% in the top ten. Sequencing input: blood. These receptors were taken from a man aged 18 to 30 in good health.

Comment on this clonotype: One end of the junction varies from germline; a read error may be responsible. This rearrangement joins TRBV7-9 to TRBJ2-5; TRBD2 agrees at 8 bases. This CDR3 has 13 residues. Per germline, CDR1 SEHNR and CDR2 FQNEAQ (reference sequence). The CDR3 DNA is TGTACCAGCAGCGCCGGGGGGGTTTGGGAGCAGTACTTC. It translates to CTSSAGGVWEQYF.

This clonotype came up once. The chain links TRBV20-1 to TRBJ2-5, with D unresolved. With 0 bases removed from V and 4 bases from J, the gap between germline ends came to 15 bases. CDR3 size: 15 residues. The germline V gene has CDR1 DFQATT and CDR2 SNEGSKA (reference sequence). CDR3 residues: CSARDPTGSGETQYF. The CDR3 bases are TGCAGTGCTAGAGATCCCACTGGATCGGGAGAGACCCAGTACTTC.

This rearrangement joins TRBV3-1 to TRBJ2-4, with a tentative D call TRBD1 (6 bases). CDR1 LGHDT and CDR2 YNNKEL come from the germline V gene (reference sequence). The CDR3 consists of 14 residues. Trimming pared 3 bases from V and 4 bases from J, leaving 10 bases between. The CDR3 sequence is CASSHAGDKNIQYF. The CDR3 region has the DNA TGTGCCAGCAGCCATGCAGGGGATAAAAACATTCAGTACTTC.

J is TRBJ2-2 and V is TRBV5-1; D gene unclear. V lost 1 base and J lost 2, with 6 bases in between. Germline V gene data show CDR1 as SGHRS and CDR2 as YFSETQ. The CDR3 is 14 residues long. In DNA, the CDR3 is TGCGCCAGCAGCTTGAATCTCAACACCGGGGAGCTGTTTTTT. This codes for CASSLNLNTGELFF.

The chain is built from TRBV2 and TRBJ2-7; tentative D call: TRBD1 (5 bases). Germline lookup yields CDR1 SNHLY and CDR2 FYNNEI. The CDR3 is 13 residues long. V was clipped by 6 bases and J by 2 bases, with 11 bases between them. Here the CDR3 DNA reads TGTGCCAGCAGAATGACAGAACCCTACGAGCAGTACTTC. It encodes CASRMTEPYEQYF.

The chain employs TRBV7-2 and TRBJ1-5; D gene uncertain. This CDR3 contains 12 residues. Germline CDR1 is SGHTA and CDR2 is FQGNSA. V lost 4 bases and J lost 3, with 4 bases in between. The CDR3 DNA reads TGTGCCAGCAGCTCCAACAATCAGCCCCAGCATTTT. Translation gives CASSSNNQPQHF.

V and J are TRBV4-2 and TRBJ1-6; D gene uncertain. CDR3 size: 15 residues. From germline, CDR1 is LGHNA and CDR2 YNFKEQ. The V gene lost 0 bases and the J gene lost 6 bases, with 9 bases spanning the gap. The CDR3 loop is CASSQEAPPNSPLHF. CDR3 sequence (DNA): TGTGCCAGCAGCCAAGAAGCGCCGCCTAATTCACCCCTCCACTTT.

V and J are TRBV4-1 and TRBJ1-2, with D perhaps matching TRBD1 (5 bases). Per the germline V gene, CDR1 is MGHRA and CDR2 is YSYEKL. CDR3 size: 16 residues. Trimming pared 8 bases from V and 8 bases from J, leaving 27 bases between. The CDR3 sequence: CASEKQGLLSVSGYTF. In DNA, the CDR3 is TGCGCCAGCGAGAAGCAGGGCCTCCTGAGTGTCTCCGGCTACACCTTC.

The V gene is TRBV11-2, the J gene TRBJ1-4; no reliable D call. In germline, CDR1 is SGHAT, CDR2 FQNNGV. V was pared by 5 bases and J by 1 base, with 14 bases between. The CDR3 has 16 residues. CDR3: CASSPPSTITNEKLFF. The CDR3 DNA reads as TGTGCCAGCAGCCCCCCCTCGACCATAACTAATGAAAAACTGTTTTTT.

V and J are TRBV12-3 or TRBV12-4 and TRBJ2-2, with D maybe TRBD1 (7 bases). The CDR3 runs to 13 residues. V was clipped by 6 bases and J by 6 bases, with 11 bases between them. Here the CDR3 DNA reads TGTGCCAGCAGGCGGGACAGCCCCGGGGAGCTGTTTTTT. The encoded protein is CASRRDSPGELFF.

Turning to this clonotype: At one end the junction does not follow the germline gene, possibly because of a read error. The chain combines TRBV27 with TRBJ2-7; 9 bases line up with TRBD2. The CDR3 has 15 residues. Looked up from germline, CDR1 is MNHEY and CDR2 is SMNVEV (reference sequence). The CDR3 DNA is TGTGCCTGCAGTTTGTTGGCTAGCGGGAACTACGAGCAGTACTTC. Its translation is CACSLLASGNYEQYF.

The J gene is TRBJ2-1, the V gene TRBV20-1; the match to TRBD1 covers 7 bases. Germline V gene data show CDR1 as DFQATT and CDR2 as SNEGSKA (reference sequence). The CDR3 contains 12 residues. The trim removed 3 bases at V and 7 bases at J, leaving 3 bases unmatched. The CDR3 sequence is CSARKGANEQFF. The DNA for the CDR3 is TGCAGTGCTAGGAAGGGGGCAAATGAGCAGTTCTTC.

The CDR3 bases are TGCAGTGCTAGTGGGGGGGTGAGCTCCTACGAGCAGTACTTC. Encoded protein: CSASGGVSSYEQYF. The chain carries TRBV20-1 and TRBJ2-7, with TRBD2 matching 7 bases. The V segment lost 3 bases and the J segment 0 bases; nucleotides outside the gene matches: 5. CDR1 and CDR2 (germline): DFQATT, SNEGSKA (reference sequence). This CDR3 has 14 residues.

V is TRBV29-1 and J is TRBJ2-1; 9 bases are shared with TRBD2. Germline CDR1 and CDR2: SQVTM and ANQGSEA. The CDR3 is made up of 15 amino acids. V lost 5 bases and J lost 4; bases outside the gene matches: 9. The CDR3 loop is CSVTGTSRRYNEQFF. CDR3 nucleotides: TGCAGCGTTACAGGGACTAGCCGTCGTTACAATGAGCAGTTCTTC.

J is TRBJ2-1 and V is TRBV20-1; a possible D gene is TRBD2 (6 bases). Germline lookup yields CDR1 DFQATT and CDR2 SNEGSKA (reference sequence). V was pared by 6 bases and J by 6 bases, with 18 bases between. The CDR3 is 14 amino acids. Written as DNA, the CDR3 is TGCAGTGCCAATCCGGGACTCTTATTCAATGAGCAGTTCTTC. Protein sequence: CSANPGLLFNEQFF.

V usage is TRBV4-1 and J usage is TRBJ2-1; weak D call: TRBD1 (6 bases). The CDR3 extends over 17 amino acids. The V end was cut by 1 base, the J end by 1 base, with 14 bases between. The germline gives CDR1 MGHRA, CDR2 YSYEKL. CDR3: CASSQGHGRGSYNEQFF. DNA for the CDR3: TGCGCCAGCAGCCAAGGTCACGGCAGGGGTTCCTACAATGAGCAGTTCTTC.

A word on this clonotype: At one of its ends the junction is not consistent with the germline gene, which may arise from a read error. This chain joins TRBV6-5 and TRBJ1-6; the D gene is possibly TRBD1 (6 bases). Germline V gene data show CDR1 as MNHEY and CDR2 as SVGAGI. This CDR3 contains 13 residues. CDR3 DNA: TGTGCCAGCAGTGACTCGACAGGAGGCCCCCTCCACTTT. It specifies CASSDSTGGPLHF.

The chain uses TRBV12-3 or TRBV12-4 and TRBJ2-5, with D possibly TRBD1 on 5 matching bases. The CDR3 has 14 amino acids. Deletions cut 7 bases from V and 2 bases from J, with 14 bases between. CDR3 DNA sequence: TGTGCCAGCACCCCCCGGGCAGGGCAAGAGACCCAGTACTTC. Translation: CASTPRAGQETQYF.

This clonotype was seen more than once but under ten times. This chain links TRBV29-1 with TRBJ2-7, with D possibly being TRBD1 (5 bases). V was cut by 6 bases and J by 4 bases, with 22 bases left in between. The CDR3 consists of 15 residues. Germline V lookup: CDR1 SQVTM, CDR2 ANQGSEA. CDR3 DNA: TGCAGCGTCTACTTAGGGGCAGGGTCACTTTACGAGCAGTACTTC. Amino acid sequence: CSVYLGAGSLYEQYF.

This chain's CDR3 is CSATTSLADEQYF. The DNA for the CDR3 is TGCAGTGCCACCACCTCCCTAGCAGATGAGCAGTACTTC. V gene TRBV20-1 combines with J gene TRBJ2-1; TRBD2 is a possible D gene (5 bases). TRBJ2-7 matches the DNA end more closely, so the J call is doubtful. The CDR3 covers 13 residues. Germline V gene lookup returns CDR1 DFQATT and CDR2 SNEGSKA (reference sequence).

The chain recombines TRBV29-1 with TRBJ2-4; D unresolved. V lost 8 bases, J lost 3 bases, and 17 bases lay in between. The CDR3 covers 14 residues. CDR1 and CDR2 (germline): SQVTM, ANQGSEA. CDR3 sequence reads: CSTTEGVDKNIQYF. The CDR3 region has the DNA TGCAGCACAACCGAAGGAGTTGACAAAAACATTCAGTACTTC.

This clonotype has just a few counts. The chain has TRBV27 and TRBJ2-7; TRBD1 agrees at 8 bases. Germline-derived CDR1 and CDR2 are MNHEY and SMNVEV (reference sequence). The CDR3 loop spans 14 amino acids. V trimming: 4 bases; J trimming: 5 bases; junction bases outside the gene matches: 7. DNA for the CDR3: TGTGCCAGCAGTTCCGGACAGGGAATCGACGAGCAGTACTTC. Translating gives CASSSGQGIDEQYF.

The V call is TRBV20-1, the J call TRBJ2-4; 9 nucleotides align to TRBD1. The J call may be faulty, since TRBJ2-7 better matches the DNA end. Germline CDR1 reads DFQATT; CDR2 reads SNEGSKA (reference sequence). This CDR3 contains 16 residues. Here the CDR3 DNA reads TGCAGTGCTAGGGGTCCTTGGGACAGGGTGAGCTACGAGCAGTACTTC. It codes for CSARGPWDRVSYEQYF.

The V call is TRBV14, the J call TRBJ1-2; D not certain. The V end was cut by 3 bases, the J end by 8 bases, with 16 bases between. This CDR3 is 14 amino acids long. The V gene's germline CDR1 is SGHDN and CDR2 FVKESK. The chain's CDR3 is CASSHATAPDGYTF. DNA for the CDR3: TGTGCCAGCAGCCATGCAACCGCGCCCGACGGCTACACCTTC. Full variable domain (missing parts from reference TRBV14 and TRBJ1-2): EAGVTQFPSHSVIEKGQTVTLRCDPISGHDNLYWYRRVMGKEIKFLLHFVKESKQDESGMPNNRFLAERTGGTYSTLKVQPAELEDSGVYFCASSHATAPDGYTFGSGTRLTVV.

This clonotype was counted only a few times. DNA for the CDR3: TGTGCCAGCAGTGAAACTACTAGCGGGATCAATGAGCAGTTCTTC. It encodes CASSETTSGINEQFF. The chain combines TRBV6-1 with TRBJ2-1, with 10 nucleotides matching TRBD2. CDR3 length equals 15 residues. Trimming cost V 2 bases and J 6 bases; bases outside gene matches: 4. The germline V gene has CDR1 MNHNS and CDR2 SASEGT.

The chain links TRBV7-2 to TRBJ2-1; 10 bases fit TRBD2. V lost 7 bases to trimming and J lost 9 bases; unmatched junction nucleotides: 21. The CDR3 extends over 18 amino acids. Germline loops: CDR1 SGHTA, CDR2 FQGNSA. The CDR3 DNA follows: TGTGCCAGCACCAAAGCGGTGGCTAGCGGGGGCCGAGGTGGTGAGCAGTTCTTC. Protein sequence: CASTKAVASGGRGGEQFF.

The chain has TRBV15 and TRBJ2-6, with D hard to call. This CDR3 is 18 amino acids long. The V end was cut by 0 bases, the J end by 0 bases, with 12 bases between. Germline-derived CDR1 and CDR2 are LNHNV and YYDKDF (reference sequence). CDR3 protein: CATSRDSPTSSGANVLTF. The CDR3 coding sequence is TGTGCCACCAGCAGAGATAGCCCAACCAGCTCTGGGGCCAACGTCCTGACTTTC.

V gene TRBV5-1 combines with J gene TRBJ2-4; weak D call: TRBD1 (6 bases). Trimming shortened V by 4 bases and J by 3 bases, and 17 bases separated the two germline ends. This CDR3 spans 16 amino acids. Germline lookup yields CDR1 SGHRS and CDR2 YFSETQ. Here the CDR3 reads CASSTWTDGGKNIQYF. As DNA, the CDR3 is TGCGCCAGCAGCACCTGGACAGATGGAGGCAAAAACATTCAGTACTTC.

The V gene is TRBV9, the J gene TRBJ2-2; D ambiguous. V lost 4 bases to trimming and J lost 6 bases, with 19 bases between them. This CDR3 is 16 amino acids long. CDR1 is SGDLS, CDR2 YYNGEE, per germline. Here the CDR3 DNA reads TGTGCCAGCAGCCCCACAAGTTCCCATATTTCCGGGGAGCTGTTTTTT. Encoded protein: CASSPTSSHISGELFF.

V gene TRBV6-5 combines with J gene TRBJ1-5, with 10 bases aligning to TRBD1. The trim removed 2 bases at V and 1 base at J, leaving 20 bases unmatched. The V gene's germline CDR1 is MNHEY and CDR2 SVGAGI. This CDR3 region has 22 residues. The CDR3 protein is CASSYTYRQGALPYMSNQPQHF. For the CDR3, the DNA is TGTGCCAGCAGTTACACCTACCGACAGGGGGCGCTTCCCTATATGAGCAATCAGCCCCAGCATTTT.

Only a few counts were recorded for this clonotype. The chain is built from TRBV12-3 or TRBV12-4 and TRBJ2-3; D ambiguous. Deletions cut 5 bases from V and 2 bases from J, with 5 bases between. This CDR3 contains 12 residues. For the CDR3, the DNA is TGTGCCAGCAGTACAGCCACAGATACGCAGTATTTT. Protein product: CASSTATDTQYF.

This clonotype was found once. CDR3 residues: CSASSGGAFETQYF. The CDR3 DNA is TGCAGTGCTTCAAGCGGGGGGGCCTTCGAGACCCAGTACTTC. The chain recombines TRBV20-1 with TRBJ2-5; 10 bases are a match to TRBD2. Germline trimming cut 5 bases from V and 5 bases from J; bases unmatched to any gene: 8. Germline V CDR1 and CDR2: DFQATT, SNEGSKA (reference sequence). CDR3 length: 14 amino acids.